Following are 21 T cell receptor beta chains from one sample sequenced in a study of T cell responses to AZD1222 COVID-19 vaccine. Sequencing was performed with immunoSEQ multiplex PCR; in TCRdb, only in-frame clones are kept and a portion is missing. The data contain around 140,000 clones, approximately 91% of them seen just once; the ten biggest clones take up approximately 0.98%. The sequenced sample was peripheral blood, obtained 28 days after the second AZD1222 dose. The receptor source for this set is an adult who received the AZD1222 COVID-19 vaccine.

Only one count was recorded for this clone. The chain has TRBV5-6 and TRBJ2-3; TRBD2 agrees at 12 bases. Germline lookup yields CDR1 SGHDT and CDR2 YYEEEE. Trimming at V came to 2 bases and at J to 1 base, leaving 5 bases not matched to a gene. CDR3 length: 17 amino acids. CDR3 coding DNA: TGTGCCAGCAGCTTCTGGACTAGCGGGACCCGCACAGATACGCAGTATTTT. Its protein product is CASSFWTSGTRTDTQYF.

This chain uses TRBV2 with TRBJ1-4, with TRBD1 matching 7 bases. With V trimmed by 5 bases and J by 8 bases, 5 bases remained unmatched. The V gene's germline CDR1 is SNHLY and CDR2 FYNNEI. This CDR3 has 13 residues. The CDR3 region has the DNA TGTGCCAGCAGTACCAGACAGGGAGAAAAACTGTTTTTT. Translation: CASSTRQGEKLFF.

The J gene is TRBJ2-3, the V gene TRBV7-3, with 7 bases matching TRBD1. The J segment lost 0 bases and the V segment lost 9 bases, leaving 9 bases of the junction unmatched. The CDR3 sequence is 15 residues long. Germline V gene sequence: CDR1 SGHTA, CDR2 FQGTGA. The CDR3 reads CASCPGQASTDTQYF. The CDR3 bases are TGTGCCAGTTGCCCCGGACAGGCGAGCACAGATACGCAGTATTTT.

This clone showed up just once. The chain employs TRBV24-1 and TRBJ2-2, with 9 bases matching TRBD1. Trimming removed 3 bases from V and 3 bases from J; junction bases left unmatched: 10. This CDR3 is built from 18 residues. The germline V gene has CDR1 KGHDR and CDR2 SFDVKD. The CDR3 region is CATSDQSGDRDHTGELFF. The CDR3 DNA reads TGTGCCACCAGTGATCAGAGTGGGGACAGGGACCACACCGGGGAGCTGTTTTTT.

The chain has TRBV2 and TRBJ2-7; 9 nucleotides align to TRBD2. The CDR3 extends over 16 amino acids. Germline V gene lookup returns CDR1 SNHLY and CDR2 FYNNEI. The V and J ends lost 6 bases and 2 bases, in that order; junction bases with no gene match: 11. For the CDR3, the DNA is TGTGCCAGCAGAACCGGGACTAGCACCCGTACCTACGAGCAGTACTTC. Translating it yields CASRTGTSTRTYEQYF. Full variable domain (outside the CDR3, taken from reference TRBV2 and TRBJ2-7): EPEVTQTPSHQVTQMGQEVILRCVPISNHLYFYWYRQILGQKVEFLVSFYNNEISEKSEIFDDQFSVERPDGSNFTLKIRSTKLEDSAMYFCASRTGTSTRTYEQYFGPGTRLTVT.

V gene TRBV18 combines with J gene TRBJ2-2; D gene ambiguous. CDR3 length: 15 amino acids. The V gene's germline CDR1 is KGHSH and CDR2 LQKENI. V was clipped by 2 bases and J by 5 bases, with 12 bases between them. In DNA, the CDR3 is TGTGCCAGCTCACCAAGGTTGAAAGATACCGGGGAGCTGTTTTTT. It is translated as CASSPRLKDTGELFF.

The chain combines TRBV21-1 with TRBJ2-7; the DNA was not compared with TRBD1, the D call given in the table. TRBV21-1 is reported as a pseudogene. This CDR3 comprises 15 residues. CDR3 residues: CASSKVVGQPYEQYF. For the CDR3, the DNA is TGTGCCAGCAGCAAAGTGGTCGGACAGCCTTACGAGCAGTACTTC.

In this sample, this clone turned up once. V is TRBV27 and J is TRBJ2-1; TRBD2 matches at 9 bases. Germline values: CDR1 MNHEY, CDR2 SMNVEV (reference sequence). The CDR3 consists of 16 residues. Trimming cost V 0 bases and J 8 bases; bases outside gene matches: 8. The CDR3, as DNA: TGTGCCAGCAGTTTATCTTATAGCGGGAGAGGCGATGAGCAGTTCTTC. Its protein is CASSLSYSGRGDEQFF.

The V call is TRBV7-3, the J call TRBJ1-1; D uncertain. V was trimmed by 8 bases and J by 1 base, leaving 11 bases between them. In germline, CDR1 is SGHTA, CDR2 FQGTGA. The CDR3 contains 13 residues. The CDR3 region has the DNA TGTGCCAGCGCGTTGTGGAGGAACACTGAAGCTTTCTTT. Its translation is CASALWRNTEAFF. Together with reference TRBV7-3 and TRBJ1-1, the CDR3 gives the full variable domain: GAGVSQTPSNKVTEKGKYVELRCDPISGHTALYWYRQSLGQGPEFLIYFQGTGAADDSGLPNDRFFAVRPEGSVSTLKIQRTERGDSAVYLCASALWRNTEAFFGQGTRLTVV.

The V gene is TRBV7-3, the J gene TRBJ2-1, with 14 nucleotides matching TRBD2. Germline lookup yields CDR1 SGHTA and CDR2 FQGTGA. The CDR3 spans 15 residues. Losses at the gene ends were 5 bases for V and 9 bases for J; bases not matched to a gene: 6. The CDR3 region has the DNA TGTGCCAGCAGCCCGGGACTAGCGGGAGTAAGTGAGCAGTTCTTC. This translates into CASSPGLAGVSEQFF. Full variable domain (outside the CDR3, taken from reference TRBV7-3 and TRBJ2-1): GAGVSQTPSNKVTEKGKYVELRCDPISGHTALYWYRQSLGQGPEFLIYFQGTGAADDSGLPNDRFFAVRPEGSVSTLKIQRTERGDSAVYLCASSPGLAGVSEQFFGPGTRLTVL.

The CDR3 sequence is CASSAEYSGRAYEQYF. CDR3 nucleotide sequence: TGTGCCAGCAGCGCAGAGTATAGCGGGAGGGCCTACGAGCAGTACTTC. The chain recombines TRBV4-2 with TRBJ2-7, with 11 positions matching TRBD2. Looked up from germline, CDR1 is LGHNA and CDR2 is YNFKEQ. With V trimmed by 5 bases and J by 2 bases, 8 bases remained unmatched. The length of the CDR3 is 16 residues.

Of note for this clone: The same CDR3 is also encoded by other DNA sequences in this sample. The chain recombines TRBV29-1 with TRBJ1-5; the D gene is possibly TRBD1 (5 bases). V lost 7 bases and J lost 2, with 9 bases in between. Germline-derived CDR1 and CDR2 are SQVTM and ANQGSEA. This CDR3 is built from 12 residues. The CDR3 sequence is CSARDGNQPQHF. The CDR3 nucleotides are TGCAGCGCGCGGGACGGCAATCAGCCCCAGCATTTT. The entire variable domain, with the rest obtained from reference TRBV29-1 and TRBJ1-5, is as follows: SAVISQKPSRDICQRGTSLTIQCQVDSQVTMMFWYRQQPGQSLTLIATANQGSEATYESGFVIDKFPISRPNLTFSTLTVSNMSPEDSSIYLCSARDGNQPQHFGDGTRLSIL.

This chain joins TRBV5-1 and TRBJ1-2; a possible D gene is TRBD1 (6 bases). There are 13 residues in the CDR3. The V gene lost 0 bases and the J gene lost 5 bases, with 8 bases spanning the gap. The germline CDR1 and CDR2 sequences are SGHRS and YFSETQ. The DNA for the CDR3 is TGCGCCAGCAGCTTGGCAGGGACATATGGCTACACCTTC. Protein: CASSLAGTYGYTF.

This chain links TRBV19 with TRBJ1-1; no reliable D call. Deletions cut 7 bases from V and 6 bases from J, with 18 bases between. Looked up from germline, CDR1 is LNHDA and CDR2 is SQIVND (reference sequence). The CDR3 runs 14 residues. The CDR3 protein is CASNDFGDGPEAFF. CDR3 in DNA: TGTGCCAGTAATGACTTCGGGGATGGGCCTGAAGCTTTCTTT.

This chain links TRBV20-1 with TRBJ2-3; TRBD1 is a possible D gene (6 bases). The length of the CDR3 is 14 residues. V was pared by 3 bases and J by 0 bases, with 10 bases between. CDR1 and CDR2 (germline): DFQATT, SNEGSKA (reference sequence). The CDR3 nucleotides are TGCAGTGCTAGTGTGGGGGCTAGCACAGATACGCAGTATTTT. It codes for CSASVGASTDTQYF.

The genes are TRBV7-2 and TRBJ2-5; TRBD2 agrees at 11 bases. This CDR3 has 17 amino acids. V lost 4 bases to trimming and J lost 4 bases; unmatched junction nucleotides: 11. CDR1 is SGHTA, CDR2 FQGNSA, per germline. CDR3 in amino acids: CASSWGLAAGSGETQYF. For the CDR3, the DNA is TGTGCCAGCAGCTGGGGACTAGCGGCGGGTTCGGGAGAGACCCAGTACTTC.

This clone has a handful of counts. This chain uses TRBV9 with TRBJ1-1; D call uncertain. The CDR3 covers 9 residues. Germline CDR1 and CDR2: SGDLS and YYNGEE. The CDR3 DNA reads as TGTGCTATCGGGGATGGGGCTTTCTTT. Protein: CAIGDGAFF. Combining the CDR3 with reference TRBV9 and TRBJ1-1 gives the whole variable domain DSGVTQTPKHLITATGQRVTLRCSPRSGDLSVYWYQQSLDQGLQFLIQYYNGEERAKGNILERFSAQQFPDLHSELNLSSLELGDSALYFCAIGDGAFFGQGTRLTVV.

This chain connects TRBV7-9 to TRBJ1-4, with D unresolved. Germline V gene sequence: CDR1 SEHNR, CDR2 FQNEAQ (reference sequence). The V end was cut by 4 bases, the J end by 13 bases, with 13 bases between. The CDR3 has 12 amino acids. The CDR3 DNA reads TGTGCCAGCAGCTGGAGTCTGGGCGGACTGTTTTTT. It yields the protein CASSWSLGGLFF. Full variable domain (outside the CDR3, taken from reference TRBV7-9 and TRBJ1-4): DTGVSQNPRHKITKRGQNVTFRCDPISEHNRLYWYRQTLGQGPEFLTYFQNEAQLEKSRLLSDRFSAERPKGSFSTLEIQRTEQGDSAMYLCASSWSLGGLFFGSGTQLSVL.

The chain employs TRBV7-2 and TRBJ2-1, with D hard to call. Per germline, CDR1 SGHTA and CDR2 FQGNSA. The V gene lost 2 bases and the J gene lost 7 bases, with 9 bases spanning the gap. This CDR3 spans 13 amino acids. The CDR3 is CASSLSAQNEQFF. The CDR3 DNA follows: TGTGCCAGCAGCTTAAGCGCGCAAAATGAGCAGTTCTTC.

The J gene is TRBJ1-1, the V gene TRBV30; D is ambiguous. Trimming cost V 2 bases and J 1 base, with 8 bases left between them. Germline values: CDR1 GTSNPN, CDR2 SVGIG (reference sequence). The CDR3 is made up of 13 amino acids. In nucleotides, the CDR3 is TGTGCCTGGAGTATGACTCAGAACACTGAAGCTTTCTTT. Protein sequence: CAWSMTQNTEAFF.

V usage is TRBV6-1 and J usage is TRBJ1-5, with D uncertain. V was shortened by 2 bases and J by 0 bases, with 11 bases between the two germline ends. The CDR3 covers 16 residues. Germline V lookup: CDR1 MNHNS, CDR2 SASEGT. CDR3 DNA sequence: TGTGCCAGCAGTGAAAGTGGGTTGTATAGCAATCAGCCCCAGCATTTT. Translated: CASSESGLYSNQPQHF.